What follows are 18 T cell receptor beta chains derived from one specimen sequenced in a study of identical twins. Using its own MiXCR run on the 5' RACE reads, TCRdb lists one record per CDR3 protein. The sample includes some 320,000 distinct CDR3 sequences, roughly 12% seen only once; the top ten take 6% to 9%. These data were also reused for a study on yellow fever vaccine responses in identical twins.

The sample consisted of CD8+ T cells sorted from blood. These receptors were taken from a woman younger than 30 in good health.

The gene calls are TRBV6-1 and TRBJ2-1, with 8 bases lining up with TRBD2. The CDR3 loop spans 15 amino acids. Germline V gene lookup returns CDR1 MNHNS and CDR2 SASEGT. J lost 0 bases, V lost 6 bases, and 4 bases had no gene match. In DNA, the CDR3 is TGTGCCAGCAGCGGGAGGGCCCCCTCCTACAATGAGCAGTTCTTC. Translation gives CASSGRAPSYNEQFF.

This clonotype was recorded a few times. The chain carries TRBV3-1 and TRBJ1-5; 7 positions match TRBD1. Trimming removed 1 base from V and 1 base from J; junction bases left unmatched: 4. The germline gives CDR1 LGHDT, CDR2 YNNKEL (reference sequence). The CDR3 extends over 16 amino acids. The CDR3 nucleotides are TGTGCCAGCAGCCAAGCTGGCAGGGGGAGCAATCAGCCCCAGCATTTT. Translation: CASSQAGRGSNQPQHF. The full variable domain, rest sourced from reference TRBV3-1 and TRBJ1-5, is DTAVSQTPKYLVTQMGNDKSIKCEQNLGHDTMYWYKQDSKKFLKIMFSYNNKELIINETVPNRFSPKSPDKAHLNLHINSLELGDSAVYFCASSQAGRGSNQPQHFGDGTRLSIL.

The V call is TRBV2, the J call TRBJ2-7, with D unclear. Trimming removed 4 bases from V and 0 bases from J, with 13 bases in between. Germline lookup yields CDR1 SNHLY and CDR2 FYNNEI. This CDR3 has 15 residues. The CDR3 region has the DNA TGTGCCAGCAGTGTTTTGTCAGATTACTCCTACGAGCAGTACTTC. It encodes CASSVLSDYSYEQYF. The full variable domain, rest sourced from reference TRBV2 and TRBJ2-7, is EPEVTQTPSHQVTQMGQEVILRCVPISNHLYFYWYRQILGQKVEFLVSFYNNEISEKSEIFDDQFSVERPDGSNFTLKIRSTKLEDSAMYFCASSVLSDYSYEQYFGPGTRLTVT.

V and J are TRBV9 and TRBJ2-1; 9 bases agree with TRBD2. Germline V gene lookup returns CDR1 SGDLS and CDR2 YYNGEE. With V trimmed by 3 bases and J by 7 bases, 11 bases remained unmatched. This CDR3 is built from 16 residues. The CDR3 loop is CASSAPSGRMTNEQFF. CDR3 in DNA: TGTGCCAGCAGCGCCCCGAGCGGGAGGATGACAAATGAGCAGTTCTTC.

This clonotype has a handful of counts. This chain joins TRBV7-6 and TRBJ2-5; tentative D call: TRBD1 (8 bases). The CDR3 runs 17 residues. Trimming removed 5 bases at V and 2 bases at J, with 21 bases between. Germline V CDR1 and CDR2: SGHVS, FNYEAQ. The CDR3 DNA is TGTGCCAGCAGCCCTCCAGCGGGACAGGATAATCAAGAGACCCAGTACTTC. Its protein product is CASSPPAGQDNQETQYF.

CDR3 region: CASSQVSGITEAFF. CDR3 sequence (DNA): TGCGCCAGCAGCCAGGTCAGTGGTATCACTGAAGCTTTCTTT. The chain links TRBV4-1 to TRBJ1-1; D unresolved. V was pared by 3 bases and J by 4 bases, with 12 bases between. This CDR3 comprises 14 residues. CDR1 is MGHRA and CDR2 is YSYEKL in the germline V gene.

This clonotype was observed a few times. The chain employs TRBV3-1 and TRBJ2-3; no clear D. The CDR3 is 12 amino acids. Germline V gene sequence: CDR1 LGHDT, CDR2 YNNKEL (reference sequence). V was shortened by 4 bases and J by 4 bases, with 6 bases between the two germline ends. DNA for the CDR3: TGTGCCAGCAGCCTCCCTGCAGATACGCAGTATTTT. Translating gives CASSLPADTQYF.

A few counts support this clonotype. This chain connects TRBV6-5 to TRBJ2-3, with D possibly being TRBD2 (6 bases). Germline V gene sequence: CDR1 MNHEY, CDR2 SVGAGI. V was clipped by 0 bases and J by 4 bases, with 20 bases between them. CDR3 length equals 18 residues. CDR3 nucleotide sequence: TGTGCCAGCAGTTACTCGATAGGATTGCGGGGTTCGGCAGATACGCAGTATTTT. This encodes CASSYSIGLRGSADTQYF.

The table lists this clonotype with a few counts. The gene calls are TRBV29-1 and TRBJ1-3; tentative D call: TRBD1 (6 bases). The germline V gene has CDR1 SQVTM and CDR2 ANQGSEA. This CDR3 spans 16 amino acids. Trimming stripped 2 bases from V and 0 bases from J, with 14 bases between. The CDR3 bases are TGCAGCGTTGAATGGGCAGGGGCAGACTCTGGAAACACCATATATTTT. It specifies CSVEWAGADSGNTIYF.

The chain links TRBV2 to TRBJ2-1; 8 bases are a match to TRBD2. Trimming took 2 bases from V and 4 from J; bases not matched to a gene: 7. This CDR3 spans 16 amino acids. The germline gives CDR1 SNHLY, CDR2 FYNNEI. As DNA, the CDR3 is TGTGCCAGCAGTGAATTCGTCGCTAGCGGGTACAATGAGCAGTTCTTC. Translated: CASSEFVASGYNEQFF.

This clonotype was observed many times. The genes are TRBV5-5 and TRBJ2-1; perhaps TRBD1 as D (5 bases). The germline V gene has CDR1 SGHKS and CDR2 YYEKEE (reference sequence). V dropped 4 bases and J dropped 8 bases, with 19 bases sitting between them. The CDR3 has 15 residues. The CDR3 nucleotides read TGTGCCAGCAGCCCTCCTGGGGCCACATGGGATGAGCAGTTCTTC. Amino acid sequence: CASSPPGATWDEQFF.

This clonotype came up a few times. The rearrangement joins TRBV28 to TRBJ1-1, with a tentative D call TRBD1 (5 bases). This CDR3 is 14 amino acids long. The germline CDR1 and CDR2 sequences are MDHEN and SYDVKM. Trimming pared 5 bases from V and 8 bases from J, leaving 18 bases between. The CDR3: CASSPPGVGTEAFF. Here the CDR3 DNA reads TGTGCCAGCAGTCCGCCGGGGGTAGGGACGGAAGCTTTCTTT. Combining the CDR3 with reference TRBV28 and TRBJ1-1 gives the whole variable domain DVKVTQSSRYLVKRTGEKVFLECVQDMDHENMFWYRQDPGLGLRLIYFSYDVKMKEKGDIPEGYSVSREKKERFSLILESASTNQTSMYLCASSPPGVGTEAFFGQGTRLTVV.

The sample holds a few counts of this clonotype. The chain has TRBV10-3 and TRBJ2-7; possible D gene TRBD1, 6 bases. CDR1 is ENHRY and CDR2 is SYGVKD in the germline V gene. CDR3 length: 13 amino acids. Trimming took off 7 bases at V and 3 bases at J, with 13 bases between the two ends. CDR3 protein: CAINRDIDYEQYF. The CDR3 DNA follows: TGTGCCATCAACCGGGACATCGACTACGAGCAGTACTTC.

This clonotype came up a few times. The chain combines TRBV5-5 with TRBJ2-5, with TRBD2 identical over 11 bases. The CDR3 spans 17 residues. After removal of 4 bases from V and 4 bases from J, the junction contained 12 bases not matched to a gene. Germline V gene sequence: CDR1 SGHKS, CDR2 YYEKEE (reference sequence). This CDR3 is CASSIGGWTSGRETQYF. In DNA form, the CDR3 reads TGTGCCAGCAGCATTGGAGGCTGGACTAGCGGGCGAGAGACCCAGTACTTC.

This clonotype was seen a handful of times. The chain couples TRBV7-2 to TRBJ2-3; 9 bases agree with TRBD2. The V gene's germline CDR1 is SGHTA and CDR2 FQGNSA. The CDR3 extends over 18 amino acids. Trimming removed 0 bases from V and 2 bases from J; junction bases left unmatched: 9. The CDR3: CASSLAFLAGENTDTQYF. The DNA for the CDR3 is TGTGCCAGCAGCTTAGCCTTTTTAGCGGGGGAAAACACAGATACGCAGTATTTT.

The chain links TRBV6-1 to TRBJ2-1; 11 bases are a match to TRBD2. The length of the CDR3 is 15 residues. Germline V gene data show CDR1 as MNHNS and CDR2 as SASEGT. The V gene end was trimmed by 5 bases and the J gene end by 6 bases; junction bases not matched to a gene: 6. The CDR3 DNA reads TGTGCCAGCAGTAAAACTAGCGGGGGACTCAATGAGCAGTTCTTC. Encoded protein: CASSKTSGGLNEQFF.

The sample holds a few counts of this clonotype. The chain employs TRBV19 and TRBJ1-4; TRBD1 matches 9 bases. The CDR3 has 18 residues. Germline loops: CDR1 LNHDA, CDR2 SQIVND (reference sequence). After removal of 3 bases from V and 8 bases from J, the junction contained 16 bases not matched to a gene. The CDR3 region is CASSMAPGQTGGREKLFF. The CDR3 region has the DNA TGTGCCAGTAGTATGGCCCCGGGGCAGACAGGGGGGAGAGAAAAACTGTTTTTT. Combining the CDR3 with reference TRBV19 and TRBJ1-4 gives the whole variable domain DGGITQSPKYLFRKEGQNVTLSCEQNLNHDAMYWYRQDPGQGLRLIYYSQIVNDFQKGDIAEGYSVSREKKESFPLTVTSAQKNPTAFYLCASSMAPGQTGGREKLFFGSGTQLSVL.

This clonotype was recorded a few times. The chain is built from TRBV5-5 and TRBJ2-2, with D unclear. There are 12 residues in the CDR3. Between the trimmed V and J ends, which lost 1 base and 6 bases, there was a span of 4 bases. Germline V gene lookup returns CDR1 SGHKS and CDR2 YYEKEE (reference sequence). CDR3 in amino acids: CASSLRSGELFF. In nucleotides, the CDR3 is TGTGCCAGCAGCTTGCGGTCCGGGGAGCTGTTTTTT.